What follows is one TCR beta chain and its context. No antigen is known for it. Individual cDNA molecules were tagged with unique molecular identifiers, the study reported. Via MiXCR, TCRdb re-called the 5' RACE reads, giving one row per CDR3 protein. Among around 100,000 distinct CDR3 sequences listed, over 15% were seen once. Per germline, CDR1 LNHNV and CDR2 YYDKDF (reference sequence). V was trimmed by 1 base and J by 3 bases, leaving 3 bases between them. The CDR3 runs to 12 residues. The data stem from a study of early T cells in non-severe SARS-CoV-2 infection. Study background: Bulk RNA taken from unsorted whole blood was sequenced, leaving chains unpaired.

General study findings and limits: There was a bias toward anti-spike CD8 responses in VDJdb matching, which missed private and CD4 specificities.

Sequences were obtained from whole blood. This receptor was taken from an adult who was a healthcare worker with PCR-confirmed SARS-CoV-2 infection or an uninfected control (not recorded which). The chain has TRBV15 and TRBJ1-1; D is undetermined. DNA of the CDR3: TGTGCCACCAGCAGAGGTGACACTGAAGCTTTCTTT. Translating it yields CATSRGDTEAFF.